One TCR beta chain is described in this entry. What it binds is not known. The data were taken from a study of T cell repertoires in cytomegalovirus infection. Study-wide background: Public TCR beta signatures were indicative of both CMV infection and a matching HLA type.

The ends were cut back, 7 bases at V and 5 bases at J, with 16 bases in the middle. CDR1 is SGHNT and CDR2 is YYREEE in the germline V gene (reference sequence). This CDR3 spans 13 amino acids. Using its own MiXCR run on the reads, TCRdb lists one record per CDR3 protein. Of some 99,000 distinct CDR3 sequences in the sample, about 30% were seen once. Study observations and caveats: Individuals carrying CMV plus the relevant HLA were identified by cumulative frequency of public TCR beta families.

This chain joins TRBV5-4 and TRBJ2-7; D is possibly TRBD2 (6 bases). The material sequenced was CD8+ T cells from cultured PBMCs, taken from culture after CMV antigen stimulation. This clonotype originated in a human donor in good health (CMV status not recorded). Some clones in this sample may be carry-over from other donors' samples. CDR3 DNA: TGTGCCAGCGGGTCGGGGGTTTTTGACGAGCAGTACTTC. The encoded protein is CASGSGVFDEQYF. The full variable domain, in which reference TRBV5-4 and TRBJ2-7 provide the parts outside the CDR3, is ETGVTQSPTHLIKTRGQQVTLRCSSQSGHNTVSWYQQALGQGPQFIFQYYREEENGRGNFPPRFSGLQFPNYSSELNVNALELDDSALYLCASGSGVFDEQYFGPGTRLTVT.